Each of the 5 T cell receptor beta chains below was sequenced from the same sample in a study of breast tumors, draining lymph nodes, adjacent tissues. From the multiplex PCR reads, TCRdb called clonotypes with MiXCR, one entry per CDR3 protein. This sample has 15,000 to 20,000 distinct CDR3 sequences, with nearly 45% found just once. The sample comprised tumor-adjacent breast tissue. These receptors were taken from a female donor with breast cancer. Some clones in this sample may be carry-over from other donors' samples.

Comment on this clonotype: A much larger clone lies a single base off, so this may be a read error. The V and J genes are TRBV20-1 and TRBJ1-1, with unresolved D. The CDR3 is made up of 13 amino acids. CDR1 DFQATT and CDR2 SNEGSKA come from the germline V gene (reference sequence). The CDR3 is CGARDHQVAEAFF. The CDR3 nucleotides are TGCGGTGCTAGAGATCATCAGGTCGCTGAAGCTTTCTTT.

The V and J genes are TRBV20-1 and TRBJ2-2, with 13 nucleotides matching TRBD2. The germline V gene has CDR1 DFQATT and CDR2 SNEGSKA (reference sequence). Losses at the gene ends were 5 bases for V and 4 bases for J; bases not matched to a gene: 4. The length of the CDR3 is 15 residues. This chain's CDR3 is CSARTSGGGTGELFF. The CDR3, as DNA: TGCAGTGCTCGGACTAGCGGGGGCGGCACCGGGGAGCTGTTTTTT.

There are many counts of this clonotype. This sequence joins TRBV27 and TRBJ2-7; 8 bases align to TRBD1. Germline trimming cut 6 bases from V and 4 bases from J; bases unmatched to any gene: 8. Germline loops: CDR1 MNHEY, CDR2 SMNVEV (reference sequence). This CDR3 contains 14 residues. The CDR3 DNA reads TGTGCCAGCAGCCCAATGGACAGGGCTTACGAGCAGTACTTC. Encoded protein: CASSPMDRAYEQYF.

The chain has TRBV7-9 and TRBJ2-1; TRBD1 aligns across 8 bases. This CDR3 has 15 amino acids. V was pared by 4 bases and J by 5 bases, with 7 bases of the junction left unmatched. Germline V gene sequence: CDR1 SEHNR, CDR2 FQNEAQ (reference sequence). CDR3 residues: CASSSRGQANNEQFF. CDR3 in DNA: TGTGCCAGCAGCTCCAGGGGACAGGCTAACAATGAGCAGTTCTTC.

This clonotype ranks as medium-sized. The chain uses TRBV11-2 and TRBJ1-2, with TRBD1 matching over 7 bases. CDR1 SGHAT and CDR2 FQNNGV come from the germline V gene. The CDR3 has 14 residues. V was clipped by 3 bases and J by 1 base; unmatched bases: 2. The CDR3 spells CASSLGQNNYGYTF. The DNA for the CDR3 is TGTGCCAGCAGCTTGGGACAGAATAACTATGGCTACACCTTC.